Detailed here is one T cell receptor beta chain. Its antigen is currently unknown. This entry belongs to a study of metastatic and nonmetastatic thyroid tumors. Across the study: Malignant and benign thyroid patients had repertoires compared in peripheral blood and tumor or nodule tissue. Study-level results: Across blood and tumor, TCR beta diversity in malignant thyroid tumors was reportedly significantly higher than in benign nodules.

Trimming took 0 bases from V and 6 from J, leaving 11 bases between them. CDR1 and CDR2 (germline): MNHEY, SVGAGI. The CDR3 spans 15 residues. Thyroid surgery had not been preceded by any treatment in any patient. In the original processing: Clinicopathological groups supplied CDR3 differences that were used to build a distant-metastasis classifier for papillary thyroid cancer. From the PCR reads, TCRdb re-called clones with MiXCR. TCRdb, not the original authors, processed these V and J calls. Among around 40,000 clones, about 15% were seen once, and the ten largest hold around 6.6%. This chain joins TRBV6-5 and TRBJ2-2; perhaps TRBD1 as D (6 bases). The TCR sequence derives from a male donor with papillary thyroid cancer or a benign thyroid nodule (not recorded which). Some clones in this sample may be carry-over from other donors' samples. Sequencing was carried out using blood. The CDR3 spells CASSYSPGVAGELFF. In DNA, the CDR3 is TGTGCCAGCAGTTACTCTCCAGGGGTGGCCGGGGAGCTGTTTTTT.